These 9 T cell receptor beta chains share one sample of origin, sequenced in a study of blood T cells in healthy people across ages. A second about 6 to 12 cycle PCR used barcoded and J-beta primers. TCRdb re-called the 5' RACE reads with MiXCR, one entry per CDR3 protein. Of some 760,000 distinct CDR3 sequences in the sample, approximately 25% are singletons; the top ten hold more than 3%. The sample also formed part of further work on T cells of mothers and their children.

Input material: blood. Receptor source: a boy aged 10-17 years in good health.

V usage is TRBV28 and J usage is TRBJ2-1; 10 bases map to TRBD2. Trimming cost V 6 bases and J 7 bases; bases outside gene matches: 6. The CDR3 consists of 14 residues. The germline V gene has CDR1 MDHEN and CDR2 SYDVKM. The chain's CDR3 is CASRAGGPVNEQFF. The CDR3 DNA is TGTGCCAGCAGAGCGGGAGGGCCAGTGAATGAGCAGTTCTTC.

This clonotype was found a few times. The chain joins TRBV19 to TRBJ1-5; 12 nucleotides align to TRBD1. Germline CDR1 is LNHDA and CDR2 is SQIVND (reference sequence). With V trimmed by 11 bases and J by 3 bases, 11 bases remained unmatched. The CDR3 length is 16 residues. The CDR3 coding sequence is TGTGCCGGTCGAGGGACAGGGGGCAGGAACAATCAGCCCCAGCATTTT. Translation: CAGRGTGGRNNQPQHF.

Concerning this clonotype: At one boundary the junction diverges from the germline segment, which might be a read error. The chain recombines TRBV20-1 with TRBJ2-1, with D tentatively TRBD2 (5 bases). This CDR3 contains 13 residues. Germline V CDR1 and CDR2: DFQATT, SNEGSKA (reference sequence). CDR3 protein: CSARDSVGQNDYF. The CDR3 DNA reads TGCAGTGCTAGAGATTCAGTAGGCCAAAACGACTACTTC.

In this sample, this clonotype turned up a few times. The V call is TRBV7-2, the J call TRBJ1-1; 8 nucleotides agree with TRBD1. The ends lost 5 bases at V and 4 bases at J; junction bases unmatched: 6. This CDR3 is 14 amino acids long. The germline V gene has CDR1 SGHTA and CDR2 FQGNSA. The CDR3 DNA reads as TGTGCCAGCAGCCAGGGACAGGAGGTCACTGAAGCTTTCTTT. It translates to CASSQGQEVTEAFF.

The V call is TRBV5-1, the J call TRBJ1-1, with D maybe TRBD1 (5 bases). The CDR3 runs 14 residues. Trimming stripped 1 base from V and 4 bases from J, with 11 bases between. In germline, CDR1 is SGHRS, CDR2 YFSETQ. The chain's CDR3 is CASSLTAQATEAFF. The DNA for the CDR3 is TGCGCCAGCAGCTTGACGGCACAGGCCACTGAAGCTTTCTTT.

This chain joins TRBV7-9 and TRBJ1-2; 7 positions agree with TRBD1. Trimming removed 5 bases from V and 3 bases from J; junction bases left unmatched: 9. Germline V CDR1 and CDR2: SEHNR, FQNEAQ (reference sequence). The length of the CDR3 is 15 residues. Here the CDR3 reads CASSPTGEDDYGYTF. CDR3 nucleotide sequence: TGTGCCAGCAGCCCCACAGGGGAGGATGACTATGGCTACACCTTC.

The gene calls are TRBV6-5 and TRBJ2-7, with D perhaps TRBD1 (5 bases). The CDR3 loop spans 15 amino acids. Trimming took off 5 bases at V and 4 bases at J, with 18 bases between the two ends. Germline-derived CDR1 and CDR2 are MNHEY and SVGAGI. CDR3 sequence: CASSPRQWMWYEQYF. The CDR3 nucleotides are TGTGCCAGCAGTCCAAGACAGTGGATGTGGTACGAGCAGTACTTC.

The V gene is TRBV6-5, the J gene TRBJ1-1, with D hard to call. CDR3 length equals 13 residues. Germline-derived CDR1 and CDR2 are MNHEY and SVGAGI. V lost 2 bases, J lost 4 bases, and 8 bases lay in between. CDR3 DNA sequence: TGTGCCAGCAGTTACGGGGTATTCACTGAAGCTTTCTTT. This sequence encodes CASSYGVFTEAFF.

V gene TRBV20-1 combines with J gene TRBJ2-3, with a possible D match to TRBD2 (6 bases). The CDR3 is 17 residues long. Germline CDR1 and CDR2: DFQATT and SNEGSKA (reference sequence). With 3 bases removed from V and 2 bases from J, the gap between germline ends came to 21 bases. CDR3 in amino acids: CSARPGLLESPTDTQYF. The CDR3 DNA is TGCAGTGCTAGGCCGGGACTCCTTGAATCGCCCACAGATACGCAGTATTTT.